These 18 T cell receptor beta chains were all obtained from the same sample, sequenced in a study of CD8 T cells in ankylosing spondylitis. Study-level points and caveats: Ankylosing spondylitis blood appeared to carry a characteristic TCR beta motif of several highly homologous variants.

Their specific antigens are unknown. One entry per CDR3 protein, called by TCRdb with MiXCR from the 5' RACE reads. Seen here are approximately 550,000 distinct CDR3 sequences, over 9.5% observed once, and the top ten hold around 7%. Sequenced material: blood, either unsorted or a sorted T cell fraction (not recorded which). The receptors were gathered from a male donor with ankylosing spondylitis.

Here the CDR3 DNA reads TGTGCCAGTAATTCCCAAGTGGGGCCCCAGCATTTT. It encodes CASNSQVGPQHF. V is TRBV19 and J is TRBJ1-5; no reliable D call. CDR1 and CDR2 from the germline V gene are LNHDA and SQIVND (reference sequence). The V end lost 7 bases, the J end lost 9 bases, and 13 bases lay between the germline ends. The CDR3 is made up of 12 amino acids.

The rearrangement uses TRBV20-1 and TRBJ2-3; D gene unclear. Deletions cut 3 bases from V and 3 bases from J, with 13 bases between. From germline, CDR1 is DFQATT and CDR2 SNEGSKA (reference sequence). CDR3 length: 14 amino acids. In DNA form, the CDR3 reads TGCAGTGCTAGTACTGTTGAATATACAGATACGCAGTATTTT. Its protein product is CSASTVEYTDTQYF.

This chain joins TRBV6-2 or TRBV6-3 and TRBJ2-7; unclear D gene. Germline CDR1 and CDR2: MNHEY and SVGEGT. Deletions cut 3 bases from V and 3 bases from J, with 9 bases between. The CDR3 spans 13 residues. This chain's CDR3 is CASSYVTLYEQYF. Written as DNA, the CDR3 is TGTGCCAGCAGTTATGTGACTCTCTACGAGCAGTACTTC.

This clonotype was detected ten times or more. This rearrangement joins TRBV9 to TRBJ2-1, with D tentatively TRBD1 (6 bases). V was pared by 4 bases and J by 7 bases, with 12 bases between. The CDR3 runs 13 residues. Germline values: CDR1 SGDLS, CDR2 YYNGEE. CDR3 residues: CASSPATGNEQFF. The CDR3 DNA sequence: TGTGCCAGCAGCCCCGCCACAGGGAATGAGCAGTTCTTC.

This clonotype was counted only a few times. V gene TRBV11-2 combines with J gene TRBJ2-5; TRBD1 or TRBD2 may be the D gene (6 bases each). Trimming cost V 4 bases and J 5 bases, with 20 bases left between them. CDR3 length equals 16 residues. In germline, CDR1 is SGHAT, CDR2 FQNNGV. This CDR3 is CASSSRKGGVWETQYF. The DNA for the CDR3 is TGTGCCAGCAGCTCACGTAAGGGGGGCGTATGGGAGACCCAGTACTTC. The full variable domain, rest sourced from reference TRBV11-2 and TRBJ2-5, is EAGVAQSPRYKIIEKRQSVAFWCNPISGHATLYWYQQILGQGPKLLIQFQNNGVVDDSQLPKDRFSAERLKGVDSTLKIQPAKLEDSAVYLCASSSRKGGVWETQYFGPGTRLLVL.

The J gene is TRBJ1-1, the V gene TRBV3-1, with D maybe TRBD1 (5 bases). Between the trimmed V and J ends, which lost 1 base and 4 bases, there was a span of 7 bases. CDR1 is LGHDT and CDR2 is YNNKEL in the germline V gene (reference sequence). The CDR3 is 13 amino acids. The CDR3: CASSQGDRTEAFF. In nucleotides, the CDR3 is TGTGCCAGCAGCCAAGGGGACCGCACTGAAGCTTTCTTT.

This clonotype was counted only a few times. V is TRBV10-2 and J is TRBJ2-7; 11 bases are a match to TRBD1. The J segment lost 4 bases and the V segment lost 10 bases, leaving 12 bases of the junction unmatched. Germline CDR1 WSHSY, CDR2 SAAADI. This CDR3 spans 15 amino acids. The CDR3 loop is CAIITGTGGLYEQYV. For the CDR3, the DNA is TGCGCCATCATCACCGGGACAGGGGGATTATACGAGCAGTACGTC.

This clonotype was detected a few times. This chain uses TRBV11-2 with TRBJ2-3, with D unresolved. The CDR3 extends over 15 amino acids. V gave up 4 bases and J gave up 4 bases, with 15 bases separating them. Per germline, CDR1 SGHAT and CDR2 FQNNGV. CDR3 protein: CASSSRTARADTQYF. DNA of the CDR3: TGTGCCAGCAGCTCGAGGACCGCAAGAGCAGATACGCAGTATTTT.

At least ten counts were recorded for this clonotype. The V call is TRBV7-9, the J call TRBJ2-7; no clear D. V lost 3 bases, J lost 0 bases, and 6 bases lay in between. In germline, CDR1 is SEHNR, CDR2 FQNEAQ (reference sequence). The CDR3 covers 13 residues. CDR3 in DNA: TGTGCCAGCAGCTTCGGAAACTCCTACGAGCAGTACTTC. Translated: CASSFGNSYEQYF.

Many counts were recorded for this clonotype. This chain links TRBV11-1 with TRBJ2-1, with 11 bases aligning to TRBD1. Losses at the gene ends were 5 bases for V and 4 bases for J; bases not matched to a gene: 4. CDR3 length: 15 amino acids. Germline assignment: CDR1 SGHAT and CDR2 FQDESV (reference sequence). The chain's CDR3 is CASSARDRGYNEQFF. CDR3 DNA sequence: TGTGCCAGCAGCGCCCGGGACAGGGGGTACAATGAGCAGTTCTTC.

This chain joins TRBV15 and TRBJ1-6; D remains unclear. This CDR3 contains 14 residues. Germline CDR1 reads LNHNV; CDR2 reads YYDKDF (reference sequence). V lost 1 base and J lost 10, with 11 bases in between. In DNA form, the CDR3 reads TGTGCCACCAGCAGAGTCACAGCGGGGTCACCCCTCCACTTT. It translates to CATSRVTAGSPLHF.

This clonotype came up once. The CDR3 DNA follows: TGTGCCAGCAGCCATTCTTATGGGACTAGCGGAAATGAGCAGTTCTTC. Its translation: CASSHSYGTSGNEQFF. The J gene is TRBJ2-1, the V gene TRBV3-1, with 11 bases fitting TRBD2. Germline assignment: CDR1 LGHDT and CDR2 YNNKEL (reference sequence). The V segment lost 3 bases and the J segment 7 bases; nucleotides outside the gene matches: 8. This CDR3 spans 16 amino acids.

This clonotype was seen a few times. The chain combines TRBV20-1 with TRBJ1-4, with unresolved D. The CDR3 extends over 12 amino acids. Trimming removed 5 bases from V and 4 bases from J, with 8 bases in between. Germline assignment: CDR1 DFQATT and CDR2 SNEGSKA (reference sequence). This CDR3 is CSAELRNEKLFF. DNA for the CDR3: TGCAGTGCTGAGCTCCGTAATGAAAAACTGTTTTTT.

This clonotype was detected a few times. The rearrangement joins TRBV27 to TRBJ1-1; 8 bases line up with TRBD1. The CDR3 runs to 16 residues. V was clipped by 5 bases and J by 1 base; unmatched bases: 9. The germline CDR1 and CDR2 sequences are MNHEY and SMNVEV (reference sequence). DNA of the CDR3: TGTGCCAGCAGTAATGACAGGGGAGGTGGGAACACTGAAGCTTTCTTT. It is translated as CASSNDRGGGNTEAFF.

V gene TRBV7-2 combines with J gene TRBJ2-3; 8 bases are shared with TRBD2. CDR1 SGHTA and CDR2 FQGNSA come from the germline V gene. With 5 bases clipped from V and 0 bases from J, the junction kept 4 bases outside the gene matches. The CDR3 runs to 15 residues. This CDR3 reads CASSARGGSTDTQYF. The CDR3 DNA reads TGTGCCAGCAGCGCCCGGGGGGGTAGCACAGATACGCAGTATTTT.

This chain uses TRBV2 with TRBJ1-2; D gene uncertain. CDR3 size: 11 residues. The germline gives CDR1 SNHLY, CDR2 FYNNEI. V was pared by 8 bases and J by 2 bases, with 6 bases between. The CDR3 loop is CASASNYGYTF. The CDR3 nucleotides are TGTGCCAGCGCCTCGAACTATGGCTACACCTTC.

This clonotype was recorded many times. The chain's CDR3 is CASSVGMGTETQYF. CDR3 sequence (DNA): TGTGCCAGCAGCGTAGGGATGGGGACGGAGACCCAGTACTTC. This chain uses TRBV9 with TRBJ2-5; D might be TRBD1 or TRBD2, each matching 5 bases. Germline CDR1 and CDR2: SGDLS and YYNGEE. The CDR3 runs to 14 residues. V lost 0 bases and J 5 bases, leaving 11 bases between the germline ends. Full variable domain (missing parts from reference TRBV9 and TRBJ2-5): DSGVTQTPKHLITATGQRVTLRCSPRSGDLSVYWYQQSLDQGLQFLIQYYNGEERAKGNILERFSAQQFPDLHSELNLSSLELGDSALYFCASSVGMGTETQYFGPGTRLLVL.

The chain employs TRBV20-1 and TRBJ2-6, with 10 nucleotides matching TRBD2. The V and J ends lost 5 bases and 0 bases, in that order; junction bases with no gene match: 13. The CDR3 covers 19 residues. Germline V gene lookup returns CDR1 DFQATT and CDR2 SNEGSKA (reference sequence). CDR3 bases: TGCAGTGCTGTTCCGCTAGCGGGAGAGGGAGGCTCTGGGGCCAACGTCCTGACTTTC. Protein sequence: CSAVPLAGEGGSGANVLTF.